Here is one T cell receptor beta chain with its context. These data come from a study of CD8+ T cells in alopecia areata. On the study more broadly: Twice daily, treated patients received 5 to 10 mg of oral tofacitinib.

As for treatment: oral pan-JAK inhibitor, 5-10 mg twice daily. PBMC-derived CD4+ and CD8+ T cells were sorted. Germline V gives CDR1 SQVTM, CDR2 ANQGSEA. V dropped 0 bases and J dropped 12 bases, with 18 bases sitting between them. CDR3 length: 13 residues. cDNA reverse transcribed from extracted RNA served as the sequencing template. The data were produced by immunoSEQ multiplex PCR, yet TCRdb's version contains in-frame clones alone and is incomplete. The sample carries 150,000 to 200,000 clones, 60% to 75% recorded once. The sample here was CD4+ T cells sorted from blood, taken at week 24, from a patient treated with tofacitinib. This receptor was identified in a human donor with alopecia areata. The V and J genes are TRBV29-1 and TRBJ2-7; D may match TRBD1 or TRBD2 (5 bases each). This chain's CDR3 is CSVEDQAGSNPYF. As DNA, the CDR3 is TGCAGCGTTGAAGATCAGGCAGGGAGTAATCCGTACTTC.